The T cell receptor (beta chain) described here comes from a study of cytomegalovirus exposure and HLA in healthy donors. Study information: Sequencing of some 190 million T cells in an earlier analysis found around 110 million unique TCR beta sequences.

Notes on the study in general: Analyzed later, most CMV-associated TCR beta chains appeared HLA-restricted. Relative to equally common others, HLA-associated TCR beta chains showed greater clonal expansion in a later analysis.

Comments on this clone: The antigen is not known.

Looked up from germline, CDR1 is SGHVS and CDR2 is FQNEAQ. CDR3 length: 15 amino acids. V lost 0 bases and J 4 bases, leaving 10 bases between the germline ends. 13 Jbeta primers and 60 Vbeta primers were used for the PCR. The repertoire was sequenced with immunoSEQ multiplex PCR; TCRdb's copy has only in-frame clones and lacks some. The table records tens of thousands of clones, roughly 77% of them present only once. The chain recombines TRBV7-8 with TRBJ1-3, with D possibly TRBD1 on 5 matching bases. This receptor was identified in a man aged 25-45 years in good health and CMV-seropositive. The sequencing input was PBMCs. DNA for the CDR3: TGTGCCAGCAGCTTAGCGGCGGGGGTCGGAAACACCATATATTTT. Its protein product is CASSLAAGVGNTIYF.